The 9 T cell receptor beta chains reported below all come from one sample, sequenced in a study of cytomegalovirus exposure and HLA in healthy donors. Vbeta (60) and Jbeta (13) primers were used in the PCR. The method was immunoSEQ multiplex PCR; TCRdb's version includes in-frame clones alone and lacks a portion of them. Found here are 200,000 or so clones, around 85% of them singletons; the top ten hold about 1.7%. Sample: PBMCs. These receptors came from a man aged 50 to 60 in good health and CMV-seronegative.

This chain uses TRBV10-3 with TRBJ2-2, with 11 bases fitting TRBD2. Germline-derived CDR1 and CDR2 are ENHRY and SYGVKD. V dropped 6 bases and J dropped 6; count of bases not matched to a gene: 15. This CDR3 comprises 18 residues. The CDR3 here is CAISSGLAGPGGAGELFF. The CDR3, as DNA: TGTGCCATCAGCTCAGGACTAGCGGGCCCGGGCGGCGCCGGGGAGCTGTTTTTT.

The chain links TRBV6-6 to TRBJ1-1; a possible D gene is TRBD1 (5 bases). The CDR3 length is 13 residues. CDR1 is MNHNY, CDR2 SVGAGI, per germline (reference sequence). Trimming cost V 4 bases and J 3 bases, with 9 bases left between them. This chain's CDR3 is CASSFGAHTEAFF. DNA for the CDR3: TGTGCCAGCAGTTTTGGGGCCCACACTGAAGCTTTCTTT.

CDR3 nucleotide sequence: TGTGCCAGCAGTGAGGTGGGACAGGGCTACTATGGCTACACCTTC. Translation gives CASSEVGQGYYGYTF. The chain links TRBV6-1 to TRBJ1-2; 9 nucleotides agree with TRBD1. V lost 3 bases, J lost 3 bases, and 5 bases stayed unmatched. The CDR3 totals 15 residues. CDR1 is MNHNS and CDR2 is SASEGT in the germline V gene.

V gene TRBV5-1 combines with J gene TRBJ2-1, with 8 positions matching TRBD2. V lost 2 bases, J lost 8 bases, and 3 bases stayed unmatched. CDR1 SGHRS and CDR2 YFSETQ come from the germline V gene. The CDR3 has 13 amino acids. Written as DNA, the CDR3 is TGCGCCAGCAGCTTAACGGGAGGGTATGAGCAGTTCTTC. Translating gives CASSLTGGYEQFF.

This clone was counted between two and nine times. The rearrangement links TRBV18 to TRBJ1-1; 7 positions match TRBD1. The CDR3 sequence is 17 residues long. Unmatched junction bases numbered 14, after V lost 3 bases and J lost 4 bases. CDR1 and CDR2 from the germline V gene are KGHSH and LQKENI. The CDR3, as DNA: TGTGCCAGCTCACCCCGAGCATCAGGGGGAAGGAGCACTGAAGCTTTCTTT. This translates into CASSPRASGGRSTEAFF.

Only one count was recorded for this clone. The chain employs TRBV10-2 and TRBJ1-1, with 10 bases that match TRBD1. CDR1 is WSHSY and CDR2 is SAAADI in the germline V gene. This CDR3 has 15 amino acids. V dropped 3 bases and J dropped 3; count of bases not matched to a gene: 4. The DNA for the CDR3 is TGCGCCAGCAGTGATAGGACAGGGGGAGACACTGAAGCTTTCTTT. Amino acid sequence: CASSDRTGGDTEAFF.

CDR3: CASSGYEQYF. The DNA for the CDR3 is TGTGCCAGCAGTGGCTACGAGCAGTACTTC. The chain combines TRBV2 with TRBJ2-5, with unresolved D. The better agreement between TRBJ2-7 and the DNA end casts doubt on the J call. The length of the CDR3 is 10 residues. Germline V gene data show CDR1 as SNHLY and CDR2 as FYNNEI.

This sequence joins TRBV5-4 and TRBJ1-1, with TRBD1 matching over 9 bases. Germline V gene data show CDR1 as SGHNT and CDR2 as YYREEE (reference sequence). With 4 bases clipped from V and 8 bases from J, the junction kept 12 bases outside the gene matches. This CDR3 is built from 15 residues. Written as DNA, the CDR3 is TGTGCCAGCAGCCACCCGGGACAGGGTCTTTCCGAAGCTTTCTTT. This codes for CASSHPGQGLSEAFF.

Only one count was recorded for this clone. The chain uses TRBV25-1 and TRBJ1-3; 11 nucleotides agree with TRBD1. Looked up from germline, CDR1 is MGHDK and CDR2 is SYGVNS. Trimming took 4 bases from V and 12 from J; bases not matched to a gene: 8. The CDR3 extends over 14 amino acids. The CDR3 nucleotides read TGTGCCAGCAGTGCCCCCGGGACAGGGGGGCTCATATATTTT. Translating gives CASSAPGTGGLIYF.